This TCR beta chain was sequenced in a study of TIL therapy for anti-PD-1-resistant metastatic lung cancer. Study in general: Median patient age was around 50, ranging roughly 35-75 years. Most patients had lung adenocarcinoma.

This was the immunoSEQ v3 assay. Sequencing depth was 1.5 million to 2 million read pairs for survey level, 5-6 million for deep. The repertoire was sequenced with immunoSEQ multiplex PCR; TCRdb's copy has only in-frame clones and lacks some. Of about 50,000 clones listed, around 64% are singletons. Time point noted: pre-treatment sample, taken before nivolumab and TIL therapy. Tumor tissue came from excised metastases, mostly pleural nodules or supraclavicular lymph nodes. Enrollment ran from 2017 to early 2020. The source was tumor tissue, collected at baseline. The receptor was isolated from a person aged 25 to 85 with non-small cell lung cancer.

The CDR3 region is CASSSGTGKGGNEQFF. For the CDR3, the DNA is TGTGCCAGCAGCTCCGGGACAGGGAAGGGAGGCAATGAGCAGTTCTTC. The chain is built from TRBV11-3 and TRBJ2-1; 9 bases fit TRBD1. With 4 bases clipped from V and 6 bases from J, the junction kept 10 bases outside the gene matches. Germline-derived CDR1 and CDR2 are SGHNT and YENEEA. This CDR3 contains 16 residues.